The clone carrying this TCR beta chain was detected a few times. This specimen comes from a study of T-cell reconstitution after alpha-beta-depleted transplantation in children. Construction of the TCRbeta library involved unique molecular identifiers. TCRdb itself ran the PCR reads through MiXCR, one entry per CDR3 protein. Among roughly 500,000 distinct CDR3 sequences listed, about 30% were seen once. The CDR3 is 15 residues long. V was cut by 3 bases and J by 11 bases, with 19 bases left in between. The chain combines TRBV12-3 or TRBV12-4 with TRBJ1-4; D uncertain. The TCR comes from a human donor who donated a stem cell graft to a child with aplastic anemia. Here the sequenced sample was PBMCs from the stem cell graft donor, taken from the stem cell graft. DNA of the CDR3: TGTGCCAGCAGTTTCCCCCAGGAAGGGTTTGGGAAACTGTTTTTT. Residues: CASSFPQEGFGKLFF.